The T cell receptor (beta chain) under discussion was sequenced for a study of early T cells in non-severe SARS-CoV-2 infection. Study-wide context: Sequencing of bulk RNA from unsorted whole blood was done, without chain pairing.

This clonotype was found a few times. TCRdb processed the 5' RACE reads anew with MiXCR; each CDR3 protein has one entry. The sample gives about 36,000 distinct CDR3 sequences, 5.3% of which show up once; about 32% is in the top ten. This clonotype was sampled from an adult who was a healthcare worker with PCR-confirmed SARS-CoV-2 infection or an uninfected control (not recorded which). Sequencing was performed on whole blood.

CDR3 residues: CASSGGAGGAWDEQFF. DNA for the CDR3: TGCGCCAGCAGCGGCGGCGCGGGAGGGGCTTGGGATGAGCAGTTCTTC. This chain links TRBV4-1 with TRBJ2-1; 9 nucleotides agree with TRBD2. The junction had 13 bases not matched to a gene; V was cut back by 5 bases and J by 8 bases. This CDR3 has 16 amino acids. Germline values: CDR1 MGHRA, CDR2 YSYEKL.